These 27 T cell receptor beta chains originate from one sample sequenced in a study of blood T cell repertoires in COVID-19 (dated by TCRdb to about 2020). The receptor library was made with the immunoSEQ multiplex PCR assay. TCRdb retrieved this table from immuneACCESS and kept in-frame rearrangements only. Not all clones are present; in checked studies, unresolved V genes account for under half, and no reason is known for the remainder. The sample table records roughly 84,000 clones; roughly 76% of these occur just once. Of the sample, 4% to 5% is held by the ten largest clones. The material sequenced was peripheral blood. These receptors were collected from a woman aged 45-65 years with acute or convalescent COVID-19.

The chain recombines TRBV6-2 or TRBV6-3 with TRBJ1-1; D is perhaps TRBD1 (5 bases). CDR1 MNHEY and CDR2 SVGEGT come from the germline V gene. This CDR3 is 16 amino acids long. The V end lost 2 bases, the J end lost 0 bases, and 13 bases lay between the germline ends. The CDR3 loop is CASSYNRITMNTEAFF. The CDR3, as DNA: TGTGCCAGCAGTTACAACAGGATTACAATGAACACTGAAGCTTTCTTT.

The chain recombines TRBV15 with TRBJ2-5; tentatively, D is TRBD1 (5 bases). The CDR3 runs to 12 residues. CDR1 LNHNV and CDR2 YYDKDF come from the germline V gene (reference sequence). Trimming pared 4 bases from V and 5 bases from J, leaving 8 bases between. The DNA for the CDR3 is TGTGCCACCAGCACAGGGTCGGAGACCCAGTACTTC. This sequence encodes CATSTGSETQYF.

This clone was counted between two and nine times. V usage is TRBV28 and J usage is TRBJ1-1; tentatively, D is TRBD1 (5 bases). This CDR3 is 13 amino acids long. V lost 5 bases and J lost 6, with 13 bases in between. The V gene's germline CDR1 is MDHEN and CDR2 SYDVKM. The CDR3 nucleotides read TGTGCCAGCAGTCCCCCGGACACCGCTGAAGCTTTCTTT. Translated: CASSPPDTAEAFF.

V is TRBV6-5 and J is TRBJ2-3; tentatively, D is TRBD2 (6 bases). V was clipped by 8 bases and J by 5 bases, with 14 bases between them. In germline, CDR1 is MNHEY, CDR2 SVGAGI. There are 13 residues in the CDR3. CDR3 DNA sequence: TGTGCCAGCGGGGTCCAGGAGGGAGATACGCAGTATTTT. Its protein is CASGVQEGDTQYF.

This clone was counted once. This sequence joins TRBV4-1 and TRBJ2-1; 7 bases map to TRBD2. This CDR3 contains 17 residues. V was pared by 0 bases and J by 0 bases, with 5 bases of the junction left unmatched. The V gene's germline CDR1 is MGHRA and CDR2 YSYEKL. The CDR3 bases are TGCGCCAGCAGCCAAGAAGAAGCGGGGAGCTCCTACAATGAGCAGTTCTTC. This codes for CASSQEEAGSSYNEQFF.

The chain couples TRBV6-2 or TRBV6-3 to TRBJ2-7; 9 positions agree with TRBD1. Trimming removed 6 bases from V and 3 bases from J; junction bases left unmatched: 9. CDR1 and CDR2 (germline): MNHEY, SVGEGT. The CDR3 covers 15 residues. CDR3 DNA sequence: TGTGCCAGCAGCCACATCACAGGGGGCATCTACGAGCAGTACTTC. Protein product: CASSHITGGIYEQYF.

In DNA, the CDR3 is TGTGCCAGCAGAGCAGCGGGGGGCCAAGATACGCAGTATTTT. This encodes CASRAAGGQDTQYF. The genes are TRBV27 and TRBJ2-3, with 9 nucleotides matching TRBD2. The germline V gene encodes CDR1 MNHEY and CDR2 SMNVEV (reference sequence). The CDR3 is made up of 14 amino acids. V trimming: 6 bases; J trimming: 5 bases; junction bases outside the gene matches: 6.

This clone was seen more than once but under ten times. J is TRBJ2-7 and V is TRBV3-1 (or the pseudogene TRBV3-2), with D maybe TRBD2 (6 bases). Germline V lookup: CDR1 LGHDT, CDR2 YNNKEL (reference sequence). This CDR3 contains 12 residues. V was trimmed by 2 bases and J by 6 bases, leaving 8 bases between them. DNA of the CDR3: TGTGCCAGCAGCCAATGGAGGGGCGAGCAGTACTTC. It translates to CASSQWRGEQYF.

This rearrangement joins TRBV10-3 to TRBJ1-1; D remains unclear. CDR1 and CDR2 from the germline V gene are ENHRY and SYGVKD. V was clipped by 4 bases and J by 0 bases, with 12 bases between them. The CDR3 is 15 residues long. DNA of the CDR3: TGTGCCATCAGTGCTGGACTTTACATGAACACTGAAGCTTTCTTT. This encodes CAISAGLYMNTEAFF.

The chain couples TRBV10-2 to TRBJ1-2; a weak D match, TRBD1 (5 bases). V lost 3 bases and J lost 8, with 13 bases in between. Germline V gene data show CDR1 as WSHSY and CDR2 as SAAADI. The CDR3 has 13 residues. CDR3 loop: CASSDRQSGGYTF. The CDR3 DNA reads TGCGCCAGCAGTGATCGACAGTCGGGCGGCTACACCTTC.

CDR3 in amino acids: CASSLLEGLSEQYF. CDR3 bases: TGTGCCAGCAGTTTGTTGGAGGGATTAAGCGAGCAGTACTTC. V gene TRBV28 combines with J gene TRBJ2-7; tentative D call: TRBD2 (6 bases). This CDR3 has 14 amino acids. Trimming took 3 bases from V and 6 from J, leaving 15 bases between them. Germline V CDR1 and CDR2: MDHEN, SYDVKM.

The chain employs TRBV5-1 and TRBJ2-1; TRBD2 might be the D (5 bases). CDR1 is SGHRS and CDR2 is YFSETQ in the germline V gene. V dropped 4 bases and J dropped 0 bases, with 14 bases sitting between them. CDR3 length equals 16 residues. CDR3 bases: TGCGCCAGCAGCGAGGACTTCCTTGGCTCCTACAATGAGCAGTTCTTC. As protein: CASSEDFLGSYNEQFF.

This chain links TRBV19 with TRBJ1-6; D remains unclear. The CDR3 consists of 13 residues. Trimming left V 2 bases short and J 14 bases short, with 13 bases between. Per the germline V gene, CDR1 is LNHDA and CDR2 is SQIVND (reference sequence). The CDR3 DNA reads TGTGCCAGTAGTATAAATCCGCAAGCGACCCTCCACTTT. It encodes CASSINPQATLHF.

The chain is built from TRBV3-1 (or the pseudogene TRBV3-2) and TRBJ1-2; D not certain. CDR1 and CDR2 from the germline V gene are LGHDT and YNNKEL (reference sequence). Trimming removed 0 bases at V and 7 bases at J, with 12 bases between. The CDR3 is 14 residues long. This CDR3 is CASSQDFGGIGYTF. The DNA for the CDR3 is TGTGCCAGCAGCCAAGATTTTGGAGGGATTGGCTACACCTTC.

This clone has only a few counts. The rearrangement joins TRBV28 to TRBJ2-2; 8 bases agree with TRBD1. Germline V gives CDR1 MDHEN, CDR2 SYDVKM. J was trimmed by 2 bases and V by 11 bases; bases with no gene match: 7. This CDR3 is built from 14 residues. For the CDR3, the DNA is TGTGCCGGCACAGGGGGAAGAAACACCGGGGAGCTGTTTTTT. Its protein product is CAGTGGRNTGELFF.

The DNA for the CDR3 is TGCGCCAGCAGCTCCGGAACAGGGAGAGATACGCAGTATTTT. The encoded protein is CASSSGTGRDTQYF. The chain couples TRBV5-1 to TRBJ2-3; a weak D match, TRBD1 (6 bases). There are 14 residues in the CDR3. The germline V and J ends were trimmed by 3 bases and 5 bases, with 13 bases remaining between them. Germline values: CDR1 SGHRS, CDR2 YFSETQ. The full variable domain, in which reference TRBV5-1 and TRBJ2-3 provide the parts outside the CDR3, is KAGVTQTPRYLIKTRGQQVTLSCSPISGHRSVSWYQQTPGQGLQFLFEYFSETQRNKGNFPGRFSGRQFSNSRSEMNVSTLELGDSALYLCASSSGTGRDTQYFGPGTRLTVL.

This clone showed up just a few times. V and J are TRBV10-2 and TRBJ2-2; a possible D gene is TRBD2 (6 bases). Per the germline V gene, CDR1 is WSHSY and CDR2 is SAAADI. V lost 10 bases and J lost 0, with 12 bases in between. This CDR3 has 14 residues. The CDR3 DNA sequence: TGCGCCACGGTGGGAGGTTCGAACACCGGGGAGCTGTTTTTT. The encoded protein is CATVGGSNTGELFF.

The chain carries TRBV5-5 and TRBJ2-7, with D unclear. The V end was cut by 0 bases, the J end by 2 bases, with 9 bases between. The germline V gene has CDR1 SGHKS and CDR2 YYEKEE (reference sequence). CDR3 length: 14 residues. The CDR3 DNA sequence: TGTGCCAGCAGCTTGGGACCAGGTGCCTACGAGCAGTACTTC. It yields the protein CASSLGPGAYEQYF.

CDR3 loop: CASSRRDITNTEAFF. In nucleotides, the CDR3 is TGTGCCAGCAGTCGCCGGGACATTACGAACACTGAAGCTTTCTTT. The genes are TRBV6-5 and TRBJ1-1; possible D gene TRBD1, 6 bases. The CDR3 is 15 residues long. In germline, CDR1 is MNHEY, CDR2 SVGAGI. Deletions cut 5 bases from V and 1 base from J, with 14 bases between.

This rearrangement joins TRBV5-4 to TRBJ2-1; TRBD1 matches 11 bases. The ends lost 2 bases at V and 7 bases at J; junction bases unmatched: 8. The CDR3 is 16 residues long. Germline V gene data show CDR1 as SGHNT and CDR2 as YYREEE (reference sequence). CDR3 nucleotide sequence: TGTGCCAGCAGCTTCGGGACAGGGGGTCACGGGAATGAGCAGTTCTTC. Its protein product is CASSFGTGGHGNEQFF.

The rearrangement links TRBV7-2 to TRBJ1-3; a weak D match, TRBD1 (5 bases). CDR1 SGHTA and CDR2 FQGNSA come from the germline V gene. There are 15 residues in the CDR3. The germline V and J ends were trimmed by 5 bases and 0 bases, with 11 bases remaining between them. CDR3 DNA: TGTGCCAGCAGCGGCGGGGCAGCCTCTGGAAACACCATATATTTT. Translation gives CASSGGAASGNTIYF.

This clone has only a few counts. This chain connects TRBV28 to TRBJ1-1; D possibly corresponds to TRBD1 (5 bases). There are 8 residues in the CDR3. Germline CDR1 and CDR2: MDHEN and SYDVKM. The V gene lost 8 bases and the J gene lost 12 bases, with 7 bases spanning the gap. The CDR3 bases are TGTGCCAGCGGGGGGACTTTCTTT. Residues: CASGGTFF.

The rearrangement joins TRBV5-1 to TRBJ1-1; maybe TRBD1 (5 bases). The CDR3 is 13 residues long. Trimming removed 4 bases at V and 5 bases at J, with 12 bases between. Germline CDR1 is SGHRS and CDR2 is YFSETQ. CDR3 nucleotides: TGCGCCAGCAGCACCGCGGGGGGGACTGAAGCTTTCTTT. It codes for CASSTAGGTEAFF. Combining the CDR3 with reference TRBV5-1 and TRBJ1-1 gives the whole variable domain KAGVTQTPRYLIKTRGQQVTLSCSPISGHRSVSWYQQTPGQGLQFLFEYFSETQRNKGNFPGRFSGRQFSNSRSEMNVSTLELGDSALYLCASSTAGGTEAFFGQGTRLTVV.

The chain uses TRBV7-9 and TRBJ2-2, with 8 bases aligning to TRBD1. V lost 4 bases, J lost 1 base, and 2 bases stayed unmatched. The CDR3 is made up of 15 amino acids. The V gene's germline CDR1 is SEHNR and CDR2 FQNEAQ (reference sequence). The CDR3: CASSSGQGNTGELFF. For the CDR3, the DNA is TGTGCCAGCAGCTCTGGACAGGGGAACACCGGGGAGCTGTTTTTT.

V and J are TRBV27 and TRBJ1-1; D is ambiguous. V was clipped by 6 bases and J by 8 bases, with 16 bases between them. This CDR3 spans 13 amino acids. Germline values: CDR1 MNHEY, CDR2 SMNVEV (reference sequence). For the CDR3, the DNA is TGTGCCAGCAGCTCTCGACATTTACCCGAAGCTTTCTTT. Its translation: CASSSRHLPEAFF.

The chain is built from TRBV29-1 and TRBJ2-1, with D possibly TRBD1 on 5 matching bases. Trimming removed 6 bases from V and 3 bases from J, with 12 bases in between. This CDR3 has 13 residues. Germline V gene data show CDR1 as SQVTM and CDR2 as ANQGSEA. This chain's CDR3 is CSVPATVYNEQFF. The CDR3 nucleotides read TGCAGCGTGCCAGCGACAGTCTACAATGAGCAGTTCTTC.

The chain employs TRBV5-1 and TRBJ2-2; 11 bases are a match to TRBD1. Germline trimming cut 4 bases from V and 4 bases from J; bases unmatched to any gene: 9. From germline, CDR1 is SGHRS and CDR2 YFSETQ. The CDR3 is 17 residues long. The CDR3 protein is CASSHLRTGGGTGELFF. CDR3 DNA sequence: TGCGCCAGCAGCCACCTGAGGACAGGGGGCGGCACCGGGGAGCTGTTTTTT.